This T cell receptor beta chain was found in a study of OX40 agonist ivuxolimab in advanced cancers. Across the study: There were three patients with partial responses, one having hepatocellular carcinoma and two cutaneous melanoma. General study results and limits: CD8+ T cells averaged more expanded clones than CD4+.

Only in-frame clones appear in the TCRdb table, and some are missing; sequencing was by immunoSEQ multiplex PCR. In the table there are 35,000 to 45,000 clones, around 80% of which are singletons. As concerns this clone: Its antigen is not identified.

Patients with a history of autoimmune disease or on systemic immunosuppression were excluded. The sequence derives from an adult with an advanced solid tumor such as melanoma, head and neck, liver or kidney cancer. The sample in question was CD4+ or CD8+ T cells sorted from blood, obtained in a trial of the OX40 agonist ivuxolimab.

The CDR3 sequence is CASQTSGGYNEQFF. CDR3 in DNA: TGTGCCAGCCAGACTAGCGGGGGCTACAATGAGCAGTTCTTC. The chain has TRBV28 and TRBJ2-1, with TRBD2 identical over 12 bases. The V segment lost 8 bases and the J segment 3 bases; nucleotides outside the gene matches: 2. CDR1 and CDR2 (germline): MDHEN, SYDVKM. The CDR3 contains 14 residues.